This T cell receptor (beta chain) was recovered during a study of T cell responses to AZD1222 COVID-19 vaccine. Study-wide findings and caveats: Regions 160-218 and 743-854 dominated among vaccine-associated CD4 TCRs spanning spike. Rises in breadth and depth of Spike-specific TCRs came after two AZD1222 doses. Scientists sampled the repertoires only once the peak T cell response had passed.

Second-dose intervals of approximately 4 or approximately 12 weeks were pooled. About this clone: Its specificity is not known.

Data came from immunoSEQ multiplex PCR; TCRdb stores just in-frame clones and leaves some out. This sample yields more than 150,000 clones, of which about 90% are seen a single time; approximately 9.1% belongs to the top ten. The sequenced sample was peripheral blood, obtained 28 days after the second AZD1222 dose. The receptor's source is an adult who received the AZD1222 COVID-19 vaccine.

CDR3 sequence: CASSISYEQYF. The CDR3 DNA reads TGTGCCAGCAGTATATCCTACGAGCAGTACTTC. This chain links TRBV28 with TRBJ2-7; D gene ambiguous. CDR1 and CDR2 from the germline V gene are MDHEN and SYDVKM. This CDR3 is 11 amino acids long. Between the trimmed V and J ends, which lost 5 bases and 1 base, there was a span of 3 bases. The whole variable domain, remainder taken from reference TRBV28 and TRBJ2-7, is DVKVTQSSRYLVKRTGEKVFLECVQDMDHENMFWYRQDPGLGLRLIYFSYDVKMKEKGDIPEGYSVSREKKERFSLILESASTNQTSMYLCASSISYEQYFGPGTRLTVT.